These 32 T cell receptor beta chains share one sample of origin, sequenced in a study of T cell responses to AZD1222 COVID-19 vaccine. Measured with immunoSEQ multiplex PCR; TCRdb has only the in-frame clones, and not every one. The sample consists of around 100,000 clones, around 94% of them appearing once. Sequencing used peripheral blood, obtained on day 0 of AZD1222 vaccination. Source of these receptors: an adult in good health.

The V call is TRBV6-5, the J call TRBJ1-5; no clear D. Looked up from germline, CDR1 is MNHEY and CDR2 is SVGAGI. The ends were cut back, 6 bases at V and 3 bases at J, with 9 bases in the middle. There are 13 residues in the CDR3. Here the CDR3 reads CASRNTANQPQHF. Here the CDR3 DNA reads TGTGCCAGCAGGAACACAGCCAATCAGCCCCAGCATTTT.

V and J are TRBV9 and TRBJ2-2, with 9 bases matching TRBD2. Germline loops: CDR1 SGDLS, CDR2 YYNGEE. The CDR3 spans 16 residues. V shed 0 bases and J 1 base; nucleotides not matched to a gene: 1. The CDR3 is CASSVGLAENTGELFF. CDR3 nucleotides: TGTGCCAGCAGCGTAGGACTAGCGGAGAACACCGGGGAGCTGTTTTTT.

V is TRBV7-8 and J is TRBJ2-1; 10 bases fit TRBD2. CDR1 and CDR2 (germline): SGHVS, FQNEAQ. V was pared by 1 base and J by 9 bases, with 6 bases of the junction left unmatched. This CDR3 region has 15 residues. CDR3 amino acids: CASSLGTSGTFEQFF. The DNA of the CDR3 is TGTGCCAGCAGCTTAGGTACTAGCGGGACATTTGAGCAGTTCTTC. The variable domain in full, with the rest retrieved from reference TRBV7-8 and TRBJ2-1, is GAGVSQSPRYKVAKRGQDVALRCDPISGHVSLFWYQQALGQGPEFLTYFQNEAQLDKSGLPSDRFFAERPEGSVSTLKIQRTQQEDSAVYLCASSLGTSGTFEQFFGPGTRLTVL.

The chain joins TRBV6-2 or TRBV6-3 to TRBJ2-3; 7 nucleotides align to TRBD2. The CDR3 is made up of 17 amino acids. CDR1 and CDR2 (germline): MNHEY, SVGEGT. The ends lost 2 bases at V and 0 bases at J; junction bases unmatched: 8. As DNA, the CDR3 is TGTGCCAGCAGTTACCGGCGGGGGAAAACTAGCACAGATACGCAGTATTTT. As protein: CASSYRRGKTSTDTQYF.

The J gene is TRBJ2-2, the V gene TRBV19; D not resolved. Germline V gene data show CDR1 as LNHDA and CDR2 as SQIVND (reference sequence). The CDR3 length is 14 residues. Trimming stripped 5 bases from V and 5 bases from J, with 12 bases between. CDR3 residues: CASSYGTITGELFF. The CDR3, as DNA: TGTGCCAGTAGTTACGGAACCATAACCGGGGAGCTGTTTTTT.

J is TRBJ1-1 and V is TRBV9, with 10 bases fitting TRBD1. The V gene end was trimmed by 3 bases and the J gene end by 6 bases; junction bases not matched to a gene: 8. The V gene's germline CDR1 is SGDLS and CDR2 YYNGEE. CDR3 length: 15 amino acids. The CDR3 here is CASSARTGGFSEAFF. The CDR3 DNA follows: TGTGCCAGCAGCGCCCGGACAGGGGGTTTTTCTGAAGCTTTCTTT. The full variable domain, rest sourced from reference TRBV9 and TRBJ1-1, is DSGVTQTPKHLITATGQRVTLRCSPRSGDLSVYWYQQSLDQGLQFLIQYYNGEERAKGNILERFSAQQFPDLHSELNLSSLELGDSALYFCASSARTGGFSEAFFGQGTRLTVV.

This chain joins TRBV2 and TRBJ1-2; a weak D match, TRBD1 (5 bases). This CDR3 is 16 amino acids long. The V gene lost 2 bases and the J gene lost 10 bases, with 23 bases spanning the gap. Germline lookup yields CDR1 SNHLY and CDR2 FYNNEI. CDR3 sequence reads: CASSERGGGNRSVYTF. CDR3 nucleotide sequence: TGTGCCAGCAGTGAAAGGGGCGGGGGTAACCGGTCGGTCTACACCTTC.

The rearrangement joins TRBV30 to TRBJ1-4; D is unclear. This CDR3 contains 19 residues. Trimming left V 0 bases short and J 1 base short, with 21 bases between. Germline CDR1 GTSNPN, CDR2 SVGIG (reference sequence). This CDR3 is CAWSVPSGLDWGTNEKLFF. The CDR3 bases are TGTGCCTGGAGTGTACCGTCAGGATTGGATTGGGGAACTAATGAAAAACTGTTTTTT.

The rearrangement joins TRBV23-1 to TRBJ1-1; D remains ambiguous. TRBV23-1 is an open reading frame, and its role is uncertain. V was trimmed by 0 bases and J by 0 bases, leaving 14 bases between them. This CDR3 comprises 17 residues. CDR3 residues: CASSQSGIGLMNTEAFF. CDR3 DNA: TGCGCCAGCAGTCAATCGGGCATAGGACTTATGAACACTGAAGCTTTCTTT.

There are a few counts of this clone. V gene TRBV19 combines with J gene TRBJ1-2; D gene unclear. The CDR3 extends over 16 amino acids. V was pared by 6 bases and J by 4 bases, with 21 bases between. CDR1 is LNHDA, CDR2 SQIVND, per germline (reference sequence). CDR3 loop: CASSTDRRALLYGYTF. The DNA of the CDR3 is TGTGCCAGTAGCACCGATCGAAGGGCTCTCCTCTATGGCTACACCTTC. Complete variable domain (other parts from reference TRBV19 and TRBJ1-2): DGGITQSPKYLFRKEGQNVTLSCEQNLNHDAMYWYRQDPGQGLRLIYYSQIVNDFQKGDIAEGYSVSREKKESFPLTVTSAQKNPTAFYLCASSTDRRALLYGYTFGSGTRLTVV.

The chain is built from TRBV11-1 and TRBJ1-6, with D perhaps TRBD1 (6 bases). Germline CDR1 SGHAT, CDR2 FQDESV (reference sequence). This CDR3 is 12 amino acids long. The V end lost 3 bases, the J end lost 11 bases, and 8 bases lay between the germline ends. The CDR3 loop reads CASSFPGAPLHF. The CDR3 DNA sequence: TGTGCCAGCAGCTTCCCAGGGGCACCCCTCCACTTT.

This sequence joins TRBV15 and TRBJ1-2; tentative D call: TRBD1 (5 bases). V was clipped by 0 bases and J by 0 bases, with 17 bases between them. The CDR3 extends over 18 amino acids. Germline lookup yields CDR1 LNHNV and CDR2 YYDKDF (reference sequence). CDR3 region: CATSRERDGSGANYGYTF. Written as DNA, the CDR3 is TGTGCCACCAGCAGAGAGCGGGACGGATCCGGGGCTAACTATGGCTACACCTTC.

This clone was observed a single time. V gene TRBV9 combines with J gene TRBJ2-1; 7 bases are a match to TRBD2. CDR1 and CDR2 (germline): SGDLS, YYNGEE. CDR3 length: 15 amino acids. V dropped 0 bases and J dropped 6; count of bases not matched to a gene: 6. The DNA of the CDR3 is TGTGCCAGCAGCGTAGGCCCTACTAGCGTCAATGAGCAGTTCTTC. Translation: CASSVGPTSVNEQFF.

This chain connects TRBV9 to TRBJ1-2, with D hard to call. CDR1 is SGDLS, CDR2 YYNGEE, per germline. The CDR3 sequence is 13 residues long. The V end lost 0 bases, the J end lost 7 bases, and 10 bases lay between the germline ends. The CDR3 bases are TGTGCCAGCAGCGTAGCAGGTTCCAGTGGCTACACCTTC. Translated: CASSVAGSSGYTF.

This chain uses TRBV15 with TRBJ1-5, with 7 bases aligning to TRBD1. The CDR3 consists of 13 residues. The V segment lost 7 bases and the J segment 4 bases; nucleotides outside the gene matches: 4. In germline, CDR1 is LNHNV, CDR2 YYDKDF (reference sequence). CDR3 amino acids: CATTGQINQPQHF. The CDR3 region has the DNA TGTGCCACCACGGGACAGATAAATCAGCCCCAGCATTTT.

DNA for the CDR3: TGTGCCAGCAGTAAGACTAGCGGGGGAATCGATGAGCAGTTCTTC. Residues: CASSKTSGGIDEQFF. V and J are TRBV6-2 or TRBV6-3 and TRBJ2-1; 12 bases agree with TRBD2. This CDR3 is 15 amino acids long. Germline CDR1 MNHEY, CDR2 SVGEGT. The V segment lost 5 bases and the J segment 8 bases; nucleotides outside the gene matches: 7.

This chain connects TRBV10-1 to TRBJ2-7, with D possibly being TRBD2 (6 bases). Germline loops: CDR1 WNHNN, CDR2 SYGVQD (reference sequence). This CDR3 contains 13 residues. The V gene lost 3 bases and the J gene lost 1 base, with 7 bases spanning the gap. The DNA of the CDR3 is TGCGCCAGCAGTGACGGGACTTCCTACGAGCAGTACTTC. Its translation: CASSDGTSYEQYF.

This chain connects TRBV9 to TRBJ1-2; no firm D call. Germline CDR1 reads SGDLS; CDR2 reads YYNGEE. The CDR3 runs to 13 residues. Trimming cost V 3 bases and J 5 bases, with 11 bases left between them. CDR3: CASSAQTGYGYTF. As DNA, the CDR3 is TGTGCCAGCAGCGCCCAAACGGGTTATGGCTACACCTTC.

The chain recombines TRBV24-1 with TRBJ1-2; a weak D match, TRBD1 (6 bases). Trimming left V 7 bases short and J 1 base short, with 18 bases between. Looked up from germline, CDR1 is KGHDR and CDR2 is SFDVKD. The CDR3 has 16 amino acids. CDR3 coding DNA: TGTGCCACCAGCTCGCCGTCAGGGGCTCGTAACTATGGCTACACCTTC. Residues: CATSSPSGARNYGYTF.

CDR3 bases: TGTGCCAGCAGCCTCCGGCCCAGGTCTGAAGCTTTCTTT. As protein: CASSLRPRSEAFF. The rearrangement links TRBV11-2 to TRBJ1-1; the D is unclear. The CDR3 has 13 residues. Trimming stripped 5 bases from V and 6 bases from J, with 13 bases between. Germline lookup yields CDR1 SGHAT and CDR2 FQNNGV.

The rearrangement uses TRBV7-3 and TRBJ2-5, with D perhaps being TRBD1 or TRBD2 (5 bases each). Trimming left V 5 bases short and J 7 bases short, with 11 bases between. Germline-derived CDR1 and CDR2 are SGHTA and FQGTGA. The CDR3 runs to 12 residues. CDR3 sequence: CASSGGGTTQYF. The CDR3 DNA follows: TGTGCCAGCAGCGGGGGTGGAACGACCCAGTACTTC.

V is TRBV30 and J is TRBJ1-6; no definite D call. The germline V and J ends were trimmed by 2 bases and 4 bases, with 6 bases remaining between them. This CDR3 spans 13 amino acids. Germline V CDR1 and CDR2: GTSNPN, SVGIG (reference sequence). CDR3: CAWSPDYNSPLHF. Written as DNA, the CDR3 is TGTGCCTGGAGTCCGGATTATAATTCACCCCTCCACTTT.

This clone was recorded only once. For the CDR3, the DNA is TGTGCCAGCAGTTTATTGGGACAGGGGTCCGACTATGGCTACACCTTC. Translated: CASSLLGQGSDYGYTF. The chain combines TRBV27 with TRBJ1-2; 10 nucleotides agree with TRBD1. The CDR3 runs to 16 residues. J gave up 3 bases and V 1 base, and 5 bases lay outside the gene matches. Germline V gene sequence: CDR1 MNHEY, CDR2 SMNVEV (reference sequence).

This chain links TRBV5-4 with TRBJ1-2; perhaps TRBD1 as D (5 bases). This CDR3 comprises 17 residues. V was cut by 0 bases and J by 3 bases, with 18 bases left in between. Per germline, CDR1 SGHNT and CDR2 YYREEE (reference sequence). The CDR3 is CASSLGVPGRRDYGYTF. DNA of the CDR3: TGTGCCAGCAGCTTGGGCGTACCGGGACGGAGGGACTATGGCTACACCTTC.

This clone occurred once. As DNA, the CDR3 is TGTGCCAGCAGTTCAGTCGGGACAATAGGACGCACTGAAGCTTTCTTT. Translating gives CASSSVGTIGRTEAFF. This chain connects TRBV6-5 to TRBJ1-1; a weak D match, TRBD1 (6 bases). The CDR3 loop spans 16 amino acids. CDR1 is MNHEY, CDR2 SVGAGI, per germline. The ends were cut back, 4 bases at V and 4 bases at J, with 19 bases in the middle.

The J gene is TRBJ1-2, the V gene TRBV10-2; 10 bases are a match to TRBD1. In germline, CDR1 is WSHSY, CDR2 SAAADI. The CDR3 sequence is 14 residues long. With V trimmed by 5 bases and J by 3 bases, 3 bases remained unmatched. The DNA for the CDR3 is TGCGCCAGCAGTCCGACAGGGGGCGACTATGGCTACACCTTC. Amino acids: CASSPTGGDYGYTF.

This clone was detected a few times. The CDR3 DNA reads TGTGCCAGCAGAACCCACTCCGGGGTAAACTATGGCTACACCTTC. It specifies CASRTHSGVNYGYTF. J is TRBJ1-2 and V is TRBV6-5; no definite D call. V was shortened by 6 bases and J by 2 bases, with 16 bases between the two germline ends. CDR1 and CDR2 (germline): MNHEY, SVGAGI. The CDR3 runs to 15 residues.

V and J are TRBV24-1 and TRBJ2-5; D not resolved. Looked up from germline, CDR1 is KGHDR and CDR2 is SFDVKD. CDR3 length: 13 residues. V was clipped by 4 bases and J by 3 bases, with 8 bases between them. The CDR3 region has the DNA TGTGCCACCAGTGAAGGCAGCAAAGAGACCCAGTACTTC. Translated: CATSEGSKETQYF.

The chain employs TRBV6-5 and TRBJ1-5, with a possible D match to TRBD1 (5 bases). V dropped 10 bases and J dropped 7 bases, with 20 bases sitting between them. The germline CDR1 and CDR2 sequences are MNHEY and SVGAGI. The CDR3 contains 14 residues. CDR3 sequence (DNA): TGTGCCACAGAAGGCCGGGGCCGGGGGCAGCCCCAGCATTTT. Translation: CATEGRGRGQPQHF.

This clone is a singleton in its sample. The chain combines TRBV14 with TRBJ2-4, with D perhaps TRBD2 (6 bases). Between the trimmed V and J ends, which lost 4 bases and 9 bases, there was a span of 25 bases. This CDR3 is built from 17 residues. Per the germline V gene, CDR1 is SGHDN and CDR2 is FVKESK. The CDR3 reads CASSRSSLRRDDGIQYF. The CDR3 bases are TGTGCCAGCAGCCGCAGCTCGCTCCGGCGGGACGATGGCATTCAGTACTTC.

The rearrangement joins TRBV28 to TRBJ1-1; no clear D gene. From germline, CDR1 is MDHEN and CDR2 SYDVKM. V was trimmed by 8 bases and J by 9 bases, leaving 16 bases between them. This CDR3 spans 12 amino acids. The CDR3 sequence: CASGLVGRKAFF. For the CDR3, the DNA is TGTGCCAGCGGACTTGTGGGTAGGAAAGCTTTCTTT.

This rearrangement joins TRBV6-2 or TRBV6-3 to TRBJ1-3, with D possibly being TRBD1 (5 bases). V dropped 5 bases and J dropped 0 bases, with 11 bases sitting between them. Germline CDR1 MNHEY, CDR2 SVGEGT. This CDR3 region has 15 residues. CDR3 residues: CASSEDNRSGNTIYF. CDR3 DNA sequence: TGTGCCAGCAGTGAGGACAACCGCTCTGGAAACACCATATATTTT.